The 26 T cell receptor beta chains reported below all come from one sample, sequenced in a study of cytomegalovirus exposure and HLA in healthy donors. Primers included in the PCR were 60 Vbeta and 13 Jbeta primers. The protocol was immunoSEQ multiplex PCR, while the TCRdb copy is restricted to in-frame clones and leaves out a portion. This table holds 200,000 or so clones, around 80% found once. The sample comprised PBMCs. Every receptor here comes from a woman under 30 in good health and CMV-seropositive.

Concerning this clone itself: The junction differs from germline at one of its ends, possibly a read error. The V call is TRBV7-9, the J call TRBJ1-4, with D tentatively TRBD1 (6 bases). Germline assignment: CDR1 SEHNR and CDR2 FQNEAQ (reference sequence). The CDR3 totals 16 residues. The CDR3 loop reads CSSSTYRGGPNEKLFF. The DNA of the CDR3 is TGTTCCAGCAGCACCTATCGGGGGGGGCCTAATGAAAAACTGTTTTTT.

This chain links TRBV7-3 with TRBJ1-6, with D maybe TRBD1 (6 bases). V was trimmed by 2 bases and J by 8 bases, leaving 13 bases between them. The V gene's germline CDR1 is SGHTA and CDR2 FQGTGA. The CDR3 runs to 15 residues. The DNA for the CDR3 is TGTGCCAGCAGCTTATACGGGGAGGGGGATTCACCCCTCCACTTT. As protein: CASSLYGEGDSPLHF. Variable domain in full (rest from reference TRBV7-3 and TRBJ1-6): GAGVSQTPSNKVTEKGKYVELRCDPISGHTALYWYRQSLGQGPEFLIYFQGTGAADDSGLPNDRFFAVRPEGSVSTLKIQRTERGDSAVYLCASSLYGEGDSPLHFGNGTRLTVT.

This clone was recorded once. The chain carries TRBV7-6 and TRBJ1-5; D remains unclear. The V and J ends lost 8 bases and 6 bases respectively, with 11 bases between them. The CDR3 spans 12 residues. Looked up from germline, CDR1 is SGHVS and CDR2 is FNYEAQ. The CDR3 sequence: CASGTELQPQHF. CDR3 bases: TGTGCCAGCGGAACAGAGCTTCAGCCCCAGCATTTT.

CDR3 protein: CASSLATGGREKLFF. Here the CDR3 DNA reads TGCGCCAGCAGCTTGGCCACAGGGGGGAGAGAAAAACTGTTTTTT. The chain uses TRBV5-1 and TRBJ1-4, with 8 bases identical to TRBD1. CDR1 and CDR2 (germline): SGHRS, YFSETQ. CDR3 size: 15 residues. With V trimmed by 0 bases and J by 8 bases, 6 bases remained unmatched.

This sequence joins TRBV7-9 and TRBJ2-1; 13 bases match TRBD2. Per germline, CDR1 SEHNR and CDR2 FQNEAQ (reference sequence). V lost 5 bases, J lost 2 bases, and 9 bases stayed unmatched. CDR3 length: 18 residues. CDR3 in amino acids: CASSTGLAGLEAYNEQFF. The CDR3 DNA follows: TGTGCCAGCAGCACGGGACTAGCGGGGTTAGAAGCCTACAATGAGCAGTTCTTC.

This clone has only a few counts. Other nucleotide sequences in the sample specify the same CDR3. The rearrangement uses TRBV7-9 and TRBJ1-1; the match to TRBD1 covers 7 bases. The germline V gene encodes CDR1 SEHNR and CDR2 FQNEAQ (reference sequence). The V gene end was trimmed by 5 bases and the J gene end by 4 bases; junction bases not matched to a gene: 1. The CDR3 loop spans 12 amino acids. The DNA of the CDR3 is TGTGCCAGCAGCCCAGGGGGCACTGAAGCTTTCTTT. Residues: CASSPGGTEAFF. Looking up the rest from reference TRBV7-9 and TRBJ1-1 gives the full variable domain: DTGVSQNPRHKITKRGQNVTFRCDPISEHNRLYWYRQTLGQGPEFLTYFQNEAQLEKSRLLSDRFSAERPKGSFSTLEIQRTEQGDSAMYLCASSPGGTEAFFGQGTRLTVV.

The rearrangement links TRBV11-2 to TRBJ1-4; D possibly corresponds to TRBD1 (5 bases). V gave up 1 base and J gave up 5 bases, with 8 bases separating them. Germline CDR1 is SGHAT and CDR2 is FQNNGV. This CDR3 region has 14 residues. The CDR3 nucleotides read TGTGCCAGCAGCTTAGCGACAGTAAATGAAAAACTGTTTTTT. This translates into CASSLATVNEKLFF.

V and J are TRBV4-1 and TRBJ2-7; 8 nucleotides line up with TRBD1. The CDR3 is 17 residues long. Germline V gene lookup returns CDR1 MGHRA and CDR2 YSYEKL. The ends lost 3 bases at V and 0 bases at J; junction bases unmatched: 10. In nucleotides, the CDR3 is TGCGCCAGCAGCCACTTAGGACAGGGCTTGAGCTCCTACGAGCAGTACTTC. This translates into CASSHLGQGLSSYEQYF.

The genes are TRBV5-5 and TRBJ2-2; D remains ambiguous. CDR1 SGHKS and CDR2 YYEKEE come from the germline V gene (reference sequence). The CDR3 extends over 14 amino acids. V shed 0 bases and J shed 4 bases, with 7 bases lying between them. CDR3 protein: CASSLGWLTGELFF. CDR3 DNA: TGTGCCAGCAGCTTGGGTTGGCTCACCGGGGAGCTGTTTTTT.

The chain is built from TRBV29-1 and TRBJ2-7; 9 bases align to TRBD2. J lost 6 bases, V lost 0 bases, and 15 bases had no gene match. The CDR3 covers 17 residues. Germline CDR1 SQVTM, CDR2 ANQGSEA. For the CDR3, the DNA is TGCAGCGTTGAAGATGGTTTATTGCGGGGGGGGTTGATCGAGCAGTACTTC. Translation: CSVEDGLLRGGLIEQYF.

This chain uses TRBV19 with TRBJ1-6; D is perhaps TRBD1 (6 bases). Germline loops: CDR1 LNHDA, CDR2 SQIVND (reference sequence). The CDR3 extends over 15 amino acids. V lost 4 bases and J 4 bases, leaving 11 bases between the germline ends. The CDR3 DNA follows: TGTGCCAGTAGTAGACAGGAGACATATAATTCACCCCTCCACTTT. Translation gives CASSRQETYNSPLHF.

Here the CDR3 reads CASSYSGGAAVDEQYV. In DNA form, the CDR3 reads TGTGCCAGCAGTTACTCGGGGGGGGCAGCGGTCGACGAGCAGTACGTC. The chain employs TRBV6-5 and TRBJ2-7; weak D call: TRBD2 (7 bases). Trimming shortened V by 0 bases and J by 5 bases, and 17 bases separated the two germline ends. CDR1 is MNHEY, CDR2 SVGAGI, per germline. The CDR3 spans 16 residues.

This sequence joins TRBV5-1 and TRBJ1-1; 12 bases line up with TRBD1. This CDR3 is built from 18 residues. Per germline, CDR1 SGHRS and CDR2 YFSETQ. Unmatched junction bases numbered 11, after V lost 4 bases and J lost 1 base. The chain's CDR3 is CASSLKPGQGAANTEAFF. The CDR3 nucleotides are TGCGCCAGCAGCCTAAAACCGGGACAGGGGGCGGCGAACACTGAAGCTTTCTTT. Combining the CDR3 with reference TRBV5-1 and TRBJ1-1 gives the whole variable domain KAGVTQTPRYLIKTRGQQVTLSCSPISGHRSVSWYQQTPGQGLQFLFEYFSETQRNKGNFPGRFSGRQFSNSRSEMNVSTLELGDSALYLCASSLKPGQGAANTEAFFGQGTRLTVV.

In its sample, this clone was seen once. The rearrangement joins TRBV5-1 to TRBJ1-2; D is perhaps TRBD1 (5 bases). The V end lost 4 bases, the J end lost 0 bases, and 13 bases lay between the germline ends. Per germline, CDR1 SGHRS and CDR2 YFSETQ. The CDR3 spans 15 residues. The CDR3: CASSIGTNTNYGYTF. In DNA form, the CDR3 reads TGCGCCAGCAGCATCGGGACTAATACTAACTATGGCTACACCTTC.

The chain uses TRBV10-3 and TRBJ2-1, with 7 bases identical to TRBD2. The CDR3 runs to 16 residues. V dropped 0 bases and J dropped 4; count of bases not matched to a gene: 6. Per the germline V gene, CDR1 is ENHRY and CDR2 is SYGVKD. This CDR3 reads CAISESTGGLYNEQFF. The CDR3, as DNA: TGTGCCATCAGTGAGTCGACGGGGGGTCTTTACAATGAGCAGTTCTTC.

This clone appeared a single time. Compared with germline, one end of the junction differs, possibly owing to a read error. The chain joins TRBV7-9 to TRBJ2-2; the match to TRBD1 covers 9 bases. CDR1 and CDR2 (germline): SEHNR, FQNEAQ (reference sequence). The CDR3 length is 17 residues. CDR3 region: CASIPRTGGENTGEPFF. For the CDR3, the DNA is TGTGCCAGCATCCCCCGAACAGGGGGCGAGAACACCGGGGAGCCGTTTTTT.

The sample holds a few counts of this clone. The genes are TRBV6-5 and TRBJ1-3; the D gene is possibly TRBD1 (5 bases). The CDR3 runs 14 residues. With 5 bases removed from V and 2 bases from J, the gap between germline ends came to 10 bases. CDR1 and CDR2 (germline): MNHEY, SVGAGI. CDR3 amino acids: CASSQGEAGNTIYF. As DNA, the CDR3 is TGTGCCAGCAGTCAAGGGGAGGCTGGAAACACCATATATTTT.

This CDR3 is CASSSRGAEDQYF. CDR3 in DNA: TGTGCCAGCAGCTCGCGGGGGGCCGAGGACCAGTACTTC. V and J are TRBV11-3 and TRBJ2-5; 8 bases match TRBD2. The ends lost 4 bases at V and 10 bases at J; junction bases unmatched: 8. CDR1 and CDR2 (germline): SGHNT, YENEEA. CDR3 size: 13 residues.

The chain links TRBV5-5 to TRBJ1-3; TRBD1 aligns across 7 bases. V lost 0 bases to trimming and J lost 3 bases; unmatched junction nucleotides: 0. Germline V CDR1 and CDR2: SGHKS, YYEKEE (reference sequence). The CDR3 is 14 residues long. The CDR3 coding sequence is TGTGCCAGCAGCTTGGGGGACAGTGGAAACACCATATATTTT. Protein sequence: CASSLGDSGNTIYF.

The CDR3 DNA follows: TGTGCCAGCAGCTCCAAGCGGGGGACCACAGATACGCAGTATTTT. Residues: CASSSKRGTTDTQYF. The chain carries TRBV6-6 and TRBJ2-3; 8 positions match TRBD2. The V gene end was trimmed by 6 bases and the J gene end by 2 bases; junction bases not matched to a gene: 7. Germline assignment: CDR1 MNHNY and CDR2 SVGAGI (reference sequence). The CDR3 loop spans 15 amino acids.

V and J are TRBV30 and TRBJ1-6, with TRBD1 identical over 7 bases. There are 13 residues in the CDR3. Germline V gives CDR1 GTSNPN, CDR2 SVGIG (reference sequence). The ends lost 0 bases at V and 8 bases at J; junction bases unmatched: 1. The CDR3 is CAWSVTGYSPLHF. In DNA, the CDR3 is TGTGCCTGGAGTGTGACAGGGTATTCACCCCTCCACTTT.

V usage is TRBV7-2 and J usage is TRBJ1-2, with D possibly matching TRBD1 (5 bases). The CDR3 is 14 amino acids. Per the germline V gene, CDR1 is SGHTA and CDR2 is FQGNSA. V dropped 3 bases and J dropped 4 bases, with 12 bases sitting between them. The chain's CDR3 is CASSFGGGSYGYTF. The DNA for the CDR3 is TGTGCCAGCAGCTTTGGGGGGGGTAGCTATGGCTACACCTTC.

V and J are TRBV28 and TRBJ1-1; possibly TRBD1 for D (6 bases). The germline gives CDR1 MDHEN, CDR2 SYDVKM. The CDR3 sequence is 12 residues long. V lost 6 bases and J 8 bases, leaving 13 bases between the germline ends. The CDR3 region is CASRQGLNEAFF. The CDR3 DNA is TGTGCCAGCAGACAGGGATTAAACGAAGCTTTCTTT.

The sample holds a few counts of this clone. The chain combines TRBV11-2 with TRBJ2-2, with TRBD2 identical over 13 bases. CDR1 SGHAT and CDR2 FQNNGV come from the germline V gene. The V segment lost 5 bases and the J segment 3 bases; nucleotides outside the gene matches: 3. The CDR3 sequence is 16 residues long. For the CDR3, the DNA is TGTGCCAGCAGCACTAGCGGGGGGGCCGACACCGGGGAGCTGTTTTTT. Protein product: CASSTSGGADTGELFF.

This clone was counted once. The CDR3 spells CATSEARGGKEQFF. CDR3 in DNA: TGTGCCACCTCAGAAGCAAGGGGGGGCAAAGAGCAGTTCTTC. V usage is TRBV19 and J usage is TRBJ2-1, with D maybe TRBD2 (7 bases). The CDR3 spans 14 residues. Germline loops: CDR1 LNHDA, CDR2 SQIVND (reference sequence). The V and J ends lost 10 bases and 10 bases respectively, with 23 bases between them.

V gene TRBV5-4 combines with J gene TRBJ2-2, with D possibly being TRBD1 (5 bases). V lost 3 bases and J lost 0, with 9 bases in between. CDR1 and CDR2 from the germline V gene are SGHNT and YYREEE (reference sequence). The CDR3 runs to 15 residues. CDR3 bases: TGTGCCAGCAGCTCTGACAGCTCGAACACCGGGGAGCTGTTTTTT. It yields the protein CASSSDSSNTGELFF.